This record covers a single T cell receptor beta chain. Its antigen is undetermined. In the same sample, other DNA sequences code for this CDR3. TCRdb's copy holds only in-frame clones and misses some; the assay was immunoSEQ multiplex PCR. The table has some 2,100,000 clones, more than 90% seen once; the top ten hold 0.13%. This CDR3 is 14 amino acids long. V dropped 3 bases and J dropped 1 base, with 8 bases sitting between them. The germline V gene has CDR1 SEHNR and CDR2 FQNEAQ (reference sequence). The data stem from a study of shared clonotypes between healthy human individuals. At the level of the study: Per donor, CD8 memory used one plate, CD8 naive used two, CD4 memory used three and CD4 naive used three. Study-wide results and limits: Compared with clonotypes that all four donors shared, non-shared clonotypes had lower generation probabilities.

Healthy adults negative for HIV, lacking recent acute infections or vaccinations, served as donors. The origin of this receptor is a man between 18 and 29 years old in good health. The V and J genes are TRBV7-9 and TRBJ2-3, with a weak D call TRBD1 (5 bases). The material sequenced was naive CD4+ T cells sorted from blood. Subset given: CD45RA+ positively selected. The CDR3 nucleotides read TGTGCCAGCAGCTTGAGCAGGGGCACAGATACGCAGTATTTT. This codes for CASSLSRGTDTQYF. Complete variable domain (other parts from reference TRBV7-9 and TRBJ2-3): DTGVSQNPRHKITKRGQNVTFRCDPISEHNRLYWYRQTLGQGPEFLTYFQNEAQLEKSRLLSDRFSAERPKGSFSTLEIQRTEQGDSAMYLCASSLSRGTDTQYFGPGTRLTVL.